These 25 T cell receptor beta chains were all obtained from the same sample, sequenced in a study of metastatic and nonmetastatic thyroid tumors. TCRdb reanalyzed the PCR reads via MiXCR. This table holds roughly 40,000 clones, roughly 15% found once. Every patient underwent thyroid surgery untreated. Sequencing was carried out using blood. These receptors originate from a male donor with papillary thyroid cancer or a benign thyroid nodule (not recorded which). Some clones in this sample may be carry-over from other donors' samples.

This clone was counted ten times or more. The CDR3 DNA follows: TGTGCCAGCAGCTTTTCGACAGGGAGTGAAAAACTGTTTTTT. Translation: CASSFSTGSEKLFF. The rearrangement links TRBV7-8 to TRBJ1-4, with TRBD1 identical over 7 bases. The CDR3 consists of 14 residues. Per germline, CDR1 SGHVS and CDR2 FQNEAQ. Germline trimming cut 3 bases from V and 7 bases from J; bases unmatched to any gene: 5.

J is TRBJ2-2 and V is TRBV6-1, with 11 nucleotides matching TRBD2. Trimming cost V 5 bases and J 6 bases; bases outside gene matches: 11. Germline CDR1 MNHNS, CDR2 SASEGT. The length of the CDR3 is 17 residues. The chain's CDR3 is CASSLRRLAGTPGELFF. CDR3 sequence (DNA): TGTGCCAGCAGTCTCCGTCGACTAGCGGGAACACCCGGGGAGCTGTTTTTT.

At least ten counts were recorded for this clone. The CDR3 loop is CASSLGQGAGYSYEQYF. The DNA for the CDR3 is TGTGCCAGCAGCTTGGGACAGGGGGCGGGCTACTCCTACGAGCAGTACTTC. The gene calls are TRBV5-6 and TRBJ2-7; 10 bases agree with TRBD1. The ends lost 0 bases at V and 0 bases at J; junction bases unmatched: 6. This CDR3 has 17 residues. The germline V gene has CDR1 SGHDT and CDR2 YYEEEE.

This clone appeared many times. The rearrangement links TRBV20-1 to TRBJ1-4, with D tentatively TRBD1 (6 bases). The V end was cut by 2 bases, the J end by 7 bases, with 11 bases between. Germline CDR1 is DFQATT and CDR2 is SNEGSKA (reference sequence). The CDR3 covers 13 residues. The CDR3 DNA follows: TGCAGTGCTAGAATCAGGGGCGGTGAAAAACTGTTTTTT. The encoded protein is CSARIRGGEKLFF.

This clone was observed many times. This chain joins TRBV2 and TRBJ2-5; 12 bases agree with TRBD2. Germline loops: CDR1 SNHLY, CDR2 FYNNEI. The CDR3 covers 15 residues. V lost 2 bases to trimming and J lost 3 bases; unmatched junction nucleotides: 1. The chain's CDR3 is CASSERTSGKETQYF. In DNA, the CDR3 is TGTGCCAGCAGTGAAAGGACTAGCGGGAAAGAGACCCAGTACTTC.

This clone has at least ten counts. The rearrangement uses TRBV6-4 and TRBJ2-2; TRBD1 might be the D (5 bases). Deletions cut 4 bases from V and 4 bases from J, with 10 bases between. This CDR3 is built from 14 residues. In germline, CDR1 is MRHNA, CDR2 SNTAGT. CDR3 residues: CASSGGSGTGELFF. DNA for the CDR3: TGTGCCAGCAGTGGGGGCTCGGGCACCGGGGAGCTGTTTTTT.

Notes on this clone: This may stem from a read error, because a much larger clone lies one nucleotide away. Other DNA variants within this sample encode the same CDR3. J is TRBJ2-5 and V is TRBV4-1; D tentatively reads TRBD1 or TRBD2 (6 bases each). The V end lost 0 bases, the J end lost 2 bases, and 25 bases lay between the germline ends. Germline CDR1 and CDR2: MGHRA and YSYEKL. The CDR3 loop spans 20 amino acids. In DNA form, the CDR3 reads TGCGCCAGCAGCCAAGAGGTCTATTGGGGGGCGAGTCAGGAGCAAGAGACCCAGTACTTC. Its protein product is CASSQEVYWGASQEQETQYF.

This clone was seen many times. The chain couples TRBV18 to TRBJ2-2; D is unresolved. Deletions cut 3 bases from V and 5 bases from J, with 10 bases between. Germline V CDR1 and CDR2: KGHSH, LQKENI. This CDR3 contains 14 residues. CDR3 residues: CASSPPVQTGELFF. The DNA for the CDR3 is TGTGCCAGCTCACCTCCGGTCCAGACCGGGGAGCTGTTTTTT.

The chain carries TRBV4-3 and TRBJ2-3, with a tentative D call TRBD1 (6 bases). This CDR3 is built from 16 residues. The germline V gene has CDR1 LGHNA and CDR2 YSLEER. V was cut by 5 bases and J by 5 bases, with 20 bases left in between. The CDR3 loop reads CASSWDTGWGKDTQYF. The CDR3 DNA follows: TGCGCCAGCAGCTGGGACACGGGATGGGGCAAAGATACGCAGTATTTT.

This clone was observed many times. The sample holds other DNA sequences that translate to the same CDR3. J is TRBJ2-1 and V is TRBV27; TRBD2 aligns across 9 bases. The CDR3 runs to 15 residues. The V segment lost 1 base and the J segment 2 bases; nucleotides outside the gene matches: 0. From germline, CDR1 is MNHEY and CDR2 SMNVEV (reference sequence). CDR3 sequence (DNA): TGTGCCAGCAGTTTATTAGCGGGAGCCTACAATGAGCAGTTCTTC. Protein product: CASSLLAGAYNEQFF.

The V and J genes are TRBV20-1 and TRBJ1-2, with D unclear. Looked up from germline, CDR1 is DFQATT and CDR2 is SNEGSKA (reference sequence). The germline V and J ends were trimmed by 0 bases and 4 bases, with 9 bases remaining between them. This CDR3 spans 13 amino acids. The CDR3 sequence is CSARDSSSYGYTF. The CDR3 DNA reads as TGCAGTGCTAGAGATTCAAGTTCCTATGGCTACACCTTC.

Many counts were recorded for this clone. The chain combines TRBV5-5 with TRBJ2-3; D is possibly TRBD1 or TRBD2 (5 bases each). V lost 4 bases and J 7 bases, leaving 19 bases between the germline ends. Germline CDR1 is SGHKS and CDR2 is YYEKEE (reference sequence). This CDR3 is 15 amino acids long. CDR3 DNA: TGTGCCAGCAGCCTCCGCCTCTTGGGGGAATATACGCAGTATTTT. Encoded protein: CASSLRLLGEYTQYF.

Details on this clone: A single base separates this from a much larger clone, so it may be a read error. CDR3 bases: TGTGCCACCAGCAGAGATATGGGGGAAGATACCCAGTACTTC. It codes for CATSRDMGEDTQYF. V gene TRBV15 combines with J gene TRBJ2-5, with D possibly called TRBD1 or TRBD2 (5 bases each). The germline gives CDR1 LNHNV, CDR2 YYDKDF (reference sequence). The CDR3 sequence is 14 residues long.

This chain connects TRBV5-1 to TRBJ2-1; TRBD1 aligns across 8 bases. Trimming at V came to 2 bases and at J to 4 bases, leaving 8 bases not matched to a gene. Germline loops: CDR1 SGHRS, CDR2 YFSETQ. There are 16 residues in the CDR3. This CDR3 is CASSFWVGQGYNEQFF. The CDR3 bases are TGCGCCAGCAGCTTTTGGGTAGGACAGGGATACAATGAGCAGTTCTTC.

This clone was recorded many times. The chain recombines TRBV2 with TRBJ1-4; D gene uncertain. Trimming removed 4 bases from V and 7 bases from J, with 10 bases in between. The CDR3 length is 13 residues. The V gene's germline CDR1 is SNHLY and CDR2 FYNNEI. In nucleotides, the CDR3 is TGTGCCAGCAGTGGCCAGGTCCTTGAAAAACTGTTTTTT. The encoded protein is CASSGQVLEKLFF.

The rearrangement links TRBV20-1 to TRBJ2-7, with 10 bases lining up with TRBD1. The CDR3 runs 14 residues. Germline loops: CDR1 DFQATT, CDR2 SNEGSKA (reference sequence). Trimming took 1 base from V and 4 from J; bases not matched to a gene: 4. The CDR3 region is CSARGGTGDYEQYF. CDR3 DNA sequence: TGCAGTGCTAGAGGTGGGACAGGGGATTACGAGCAGTACTTC.

This clone came up a few times. The gene calls are TRBV28 and TRBJ1-2, with D perhaps matching TRBD1 (5 bases). CDR1 and CDR2 (germline): MDHEN, SYDVKM. Trimming took off 5 bases at V and 3 bases at J, with 16 bases between the two ends. This CDR3 is 15 amino acids long. The CDR3 region is CASSTRHRGDYGYTF. In nucleotides, the CDR3 is TGTGCCAGCAGTACCCGACATAGGGGCGACTATGGCTACACCTTC.

V and J are TRBV20-1 and TRBJ1-2; D might be TRBD1 (6 bases). Trimming took off 1 base at V and 4 bases at J, with 16 bases between the two ends. The CDR3 sequence is 15 residues long. Germline loops: CDR1 DFQATT, CDR2 SNEGSKA (reference sequence). CDR3 DNA sequence: TGCAGTGCTAGAGCAGGCCCCAGGGGACTCTATGGCTACACCTTC. This sequence encodes CSARAGPRGLYGYTF.

This clone was seen ten or more times. Being one base from a much bigger clone, this may be a read error. This rearrangement joins TRBV6-1 to TRBJ2-2; 9 bases map to TRBD2. The CDR3 sequence is 13 residues long. Looked up from germline, CDR1 is MNHNS and CDR2 is SASEGT. The CDR3 coding sequence is TGTGCCAGCACTAGCGGGGACACCGGGGAGCTGCTTTTT. Its translation is CASTSGDTGELLF.

With regard to this clone: A read error may be the cause here, since a much bigger clone is one base away. The chain is built from TRBV7-9 and TRBJ2-5; D not resolved. CDR1 is SEHNR and CDR2 is FQNEAQ in the germline V gene (reference sequence). The CDR3 has 11 residues. CDR3: CATAYLLTPDF. The CDR3 nucleotides are TGTGCCACCGCCTACTTATTGACCCCCGACTTC. Complete variable domain (other parts from reference TRBV7-9 and TRBJ2-5): DTGVSQNPRHKITKRGQNVTFRCDPISEHNRLYWYRQTLGQGPEFLTYFQNEAQLEKSRLLSDRFSAERPKGSFSTLEIQRTEQGDSAMYLCATAYLLTPDFGPGTRLLVL.

This clone was seen a handful of times. A much larger clone differs by one base, so this may be a read error. The chain couples TRBV20-1 to TRBJ2-1; possible D gene TRBD2, 6 bases. There are 16 residues in the CDR3. V was clipped by 6 bases and J by 4 bases, with 22 bases between them. Germline V gene sequence: CDR1 DFQATT, CDR2 SNEGSKA (reference sequence). The CDR3 sequence is CSADAGPVGGYNEQFF. CDR3 sequence (DNA): TGCAGTGCGGATGCGGGACCCGTGGGTGGTTACAATGAGCAGTTCTTC.

For this clone: The final CDR3 position lacks the conserved phenylalanine or tryptophan, pointing to a likely read error. The V gene is TRBV6-2 or TRBV6-3, the J gene TRBJ2-7; 8 bases are a match to TRBD1. The CDR3 has 14 residues. Germline V gene sequence: CDR1 MNHEY, CDR2 SVGEGT. V shed 7 bases and J 1 base; nucleotides not matched to a gene: 6. The CDR3, as DNA: TGTGCCAGCAATACCGGACAGGGTTCCTACGAGCAGTACTTA. As protein: CASNTGQGSYEQYL.

The sample holds many counts of this clone. The CDR3 reads CASSLVGDRGNEQFF. The CDR3 nucleotides read TGTGCCAGCAGCTTAGTTGGGGACAGAGGCAATGAGCAGTTCTTC. This chain uses TRBV11-2 with TRBJ2-1; 7 bases match TRBD1. Germline lookup yields CDR1 SGHAT and CDR2 FQNNGV. The CDR3 covers 15 residues. The V gene end was trimmed by 1 base and the J gene end by 6 bases; junction bases not matched to a gene: 6.

There are many counts of this clone. This rearrangement joins TRBV18 to TRBJ2-2; no definite D call. This CDR3 has 11 amino acids. Germline V gene sequence: CDR1 KGHSH, CDR2 LQKENI. V lost 5 bases, J lost 6 bases, and 4 bases lay in between. CDR3 nucleotides: TGTGCCAGCTCAAAACCCGGGGAGCTGTTTTTT. The encoded protein is CASSKPGELFF. Full variable domain (outside the CDR3, taken from reference TRBV18 and TRBJ2-2): NAGVMQNPRHLVRRRGQEARLRCSPMKGHSHVYWYRQLPEEGLKFMVYLQKENIIDESGMPKERFSAEFPKEGPSILRIQQVVRGDSAAYFCASSKPGELFFGEGSRLTVL.

This clone was detected once. V is TRBV7-6 and J is TRBJ2-3, with 9 positions matching TRBD2. J gave up 0 bases and V 2 bases, and 9 bases lay outside the gene matches. The CDR3 runs to 18 residues. The germline gives CDR1 SGHVS, CDR2 FNYEAQ. The CDR3 loop is CASSLFPSGVHSTDTQYF. The CDR3 coding sequence is TGTGCCAGCAGCTTATTTCCTAGCGGGGTCCACAGCACAGATACGCAGTATTTT.